The text below deals with one T cell receptor beta chain. What it binds is unknown. Cultured CD4+ T-cell DNA underwent Oncomine TCR Beta short-read sequencing. TCRdb analysed the PCR reads with MiXCR anew, one entry per CDR3 protein. The sample holds 3,000 to 4,000 distinct CDR3 sequences, 24% seen once. The source of the sample is a study of vaccination and CD4 T cells after COVID-19. Germline loops: CDR1 LNHDA, CDR2 SQIVND (reference sequence). The CDR3 spans 17 residues. The V gene lost 3 bases and the J gene lost 7 bases, with 24 bases spanning the gap. Treatment of the sample: roughly 10-day PBMC culture with coronavirus spike peptide pools or control peptides (ViraFEST assay).

The sample in question was CD4+ T cells from blood, cultured in vitro, obtained after SARS-CoV-2 vaccination. The TCR sequence derives from a human donor who had recovered from COVID-19. The chain combines TRBV19 with TRBJ1-1; possible D gene TRBD1, 6 bases. The CDR3 spells CASSIQGRPGRLNEAFF. CDR3 nucleotides: TGTGCCAGTAGTATTCAGGGGCGACCGGGACGGCTCAATGAAGCTTTCTTT.